Listed below are T cell receptor beta chains from one sample, sequenced in a study of blood T cell repertoires in COVID-19. Sequenced by immunoSEQ multiplex PCR; TCRdb stores in-frame clones only, minus some. Seen here are 69,000 or so clones, 80% to 90% observed once, and the top ten hold around 4.8%. Sequencing was carried out using peripheral blood. The receptors were gathered from a woman at least 80 years old with active or convalescent COVID-19. Both conserved end residues are part of each CDR3. A D gene is named only where the DNA matches it firmly. Size tells how often a clone was seen (once, few, many) or the class of an expanded clone, and some rows leave it out.

V gene: TRBV6-5; J gene: TRBJ1-6; D gene: TRBD1; clone size: NA; CDR3 length: 14; CDR3 protein: CASRGQGSDSPLHF; CDR3 DNA: TGTGCCAGCAGAGGACAGGGGAGCGACTCACCCCTCCACTTT
V gene: TRBV6-6; J gene: TRBJ1-3; D gene: TRBD1; clone size: once; CDR3 length: 15; CDR3 protein: CASSYGQGSGNTIYF; CDR3 DNA: TGTGCCAGCAGCTATGGACAGGGGAGTGGAAACACCATATATTTT
V gene: TRBV19; J gene: TRBJ1-6; D gene: TRBD1; clone size: NA; CDR3 length: 15; CDR3 protein: CASQTGAAGNSPLHF; CDR3 DNA: TGTGCCAGCCAAACAGGGGCTGCGGGTAATTCACCCCTCCACTTT
V gene: TRBV30; J gene: TRBJ1-2; D gene: TRBD1; clone size: NA; CDR3 length: 13; CDR3 protein: CASTGGKRYGYTF; CDR3 DNA: TGTGCCTCCACAGGGGGCAAGAGGTATGGCTACACCTTC
V gene: TRBV28; J gene: TRBJ1-2; D gene: TRBD1; clone size: NA; CDR3 length: 16; CDR3 protein: CASSTWTGGAGNGYTF; CDR3 DNA: TGTGCCAGCAGTACGTGGACAGGGGGCGCTGGCAATGGCTACACCTTC
V gene: TRBV4-3; J gene: TRBJ1-4; D gene: TRBD1; clone size: many; CDR3 length: 12; CDR3 protein: CASSLDTGVLFF; CDR3 DNA: TGCGCCAGCAGCCTTGACACAGGGGTGCTGTTTTTT
V gene: TRBV2; J gene: TRBJ2-2; D gene: NA; clone size: medium-sized; CDR3 length: 15; CDR3 protein: CASSSLGGDTGELFF; CDR3 DNA: TGTGCCAGCAGTAGCTTAGGGGGAGACACCGGGGAGCTGTTTTTT
V gene: TRBV6-6; J gene: TRBJ2-7; D gene: TRBD2; clone size: NA; CDR3 length: 14; CDR3 protein: CASSSGGRPYEQYF; CDR3 DNA: TGTGCCAGCAGTTCCGGGGGGAGACCCTACGAGCAGTACTTC
V gene: TRBV18; J gene: TRBJ1-4; D gene: TRBD1; clone size: NA; CDR3 length: 14; CDR3 protein: CASSPGQAIEKLFF; CDR3 DNA: TGTGCCAGCTCACCAGGACAGGCTATAGAAAAACTGTTTTTT
V gene: TRBV2; J gene: TRBJ2-2; D gene: TRBD2; clone size: NA; CDR3 length: 17; CDR3 protein: CATTRDGGGGDTGELFF; CDR3 DNA: TGTGCCACCACCAGGGACGGGGGGGGCGGGGACACCGGGGAGCTGTTTTTT
V gene: TRBV4-1; J gene: TRBJ2-7; D gene: TRBD2; clone size: few; CDR3 length: 15; CDR3 protein: CASSPLAGESYEQYF; CDR3 DNA: TGCGCCAGCAGCCCCTTAGCGGGGGAGTCCTACGAGCAGTACTTC
V gene: TRBV5-1; J gene: TRBJ2-3; D gene: NA; clone size: NA; CDR3 length: 15; CDR3 protein: CASSLAGEELDTQYF; CDR3 DNA: TGCGCCAGCAGCTTGGCCGGGGAGGAGTTAGATACGCAGTATTTT
V gene: TRBV14; J gene: TRBJ1-1; D gene: NA; clone size: once; CDR3 length: 14; CDR3 protein: CASSPLASFTEAFF; CDR3 DNA: TGTGCCAGCAGCCCGTTAGCGTCGTTCACTGAAGCTTTCTTT
V gene: TRBV28; J gene: TRBJ2-7; D gene: TRBD1; clone size: NA; CDR3 length: 16; CDR3 protein: CASSPLRTGSLYEQYF; CDR3 DNA: TGTGCCAGCAGTCCTCTGCGGACAGGATCCCTCTACGAGCAGTACTTC
V gene: TRBV28; J gene: TRBJ1-1; D gene: NA; clone size: NA; CDR3 length: 12; CDR3 protein: CASSRGGVGAFF; CDR3 DNA: TGTGCCAGCAGCCGCGGGGGGGTGGGAGCTTTCTTT
V gene: TRBV14; J gene: TRBJ2-1; D gene: TRBD2; clone size: NA; CDR3 length: 18; CDR3 protein: CASSQDRGLAGGYNEQFF; CDR3 DNA: TGTGCCAGCAGCCAAGATCGAGGACTAGCGGGGGGGTACAATGAGCAGTTCTTC
V gene: TRBV6-5; J gene: TRBJ1-1; D gene: TRBD1; clone size: NA; CDR3 length: 14; CDR3 protein: CASSQDRGRSEAFF; CDR3 DNA: TGTGCCAGCAGCCAGGACAGGGGGCGGTCTGAAGCTTTCTTT
V gene: TRBV29-1; J gene: TRBJ1-1; D gene: NA; clone size: few; CDR3 length: 11; CDR3 protein: CRAGSHTEAFF; CDR3 DNA: TGCAGGGCGGGGAGCCACACTGAAGCTTTCTTT
V gene: TRBV19; J gene: TRBJ2-3; D gene: TRBD1; clone size: NA; CDR3 length: 17; CDR3 protein: CASSTRLGTGDGSTQYF; CDR3 DNA: TGTGCCAGTAGTACCCGCCTCGGGACAGGGGATGGTAGTACGCAGTATTTT
V gene: TRBV25-1; J gene: TRBJ1-2; D gene: TRBD1; clone size: NA; CDR3 length: 14; CDR3 protein: CASRPDRGNYGYTF; CDR3 DNA: TGTGCCAGCAGACCTGACAGGGGGAACTATGGCTACACCTTC
V gene: TRBV10-2; J gene: TRBJ2-1; D gene: TRBD1; clone size: NA; CDR3 length: 16; CDR3 protein: CASSLGQGVGYNEQFF; CDR3 DNA: TGCGCCAGCAGCCTGGGACAGGGGGTTGGCTACAATGAGCAGTTCTTC
V gene: TRBV27; J gene: TRBJ1-2; D gene: TRBD1; clone size: NA; CDR3 length: 13; CDR3 protein: CASSPGQGGGYTF; CDR3 DNA: TGTGCCAGCAGTCCGGGACAGGGAGGTGGCTACACCTTC
V gene: TRBV4-3; J gene: TRBJ2-5; D gene: TRBD2; clone size: NA; CDR3 length: 18; CDR3 protein: CASSQNLAGATGLETQYF; CDR3 DNA: TGCGCCAGCAGCCAAAACCTAGCGGGGGCTACCGGGTTAGAGACCCAGTACTTC
V gene: TRBV2; J gene: TRBJ2-1; D gene: NA; clone size: NA; CDR3 length: 15; CDR3 protein: CASSVEADSYNEQFF; CDR3 DNA: TGTGCCAGCAGTGTGGAGGCCGACTCCTACAATGAGCAGTTCTTC
V gene: TRBV2; J gene: TRBJ2-2; D gene: NA; clone size: few; CDR3 length: 16; CDR3 protein: CASSDRGGLNTGELFF; CDR3 DNA: TGTGCCAGCAGTGACCGTGGGGGCCTAAACACCGGGGAGCTGTTTTTT
V gene: TRBV11-2; J gene: TRBJ1-1; D gene: NA; clone size: NA; CDR3 length: 15; CDR3 protein: CASSPLDRLNTEAFF; CDR3 DNA: TGTGCCAGCAGCCCCCTCGACAGGTTGAACACTGAAGCTTTCTTT
V gene: TRBV11-2; J gene: TRBJ2-7; D gene: TRBD1; clone size: once; CDR3 length: 15; CDR3 protein: CASSDRGPRQYEQYF; CDR3 DNA: TGTGCCAGCAGTGACAGGGGCCCTCGGCAGTACGAGCAGTACTTC
V gene: TRBV20-1; J gene: TRBJ2-3; D gene: TRBD2; clone size: NA; CDR3 length: 13; CDR3 protein: CSASSGSTDTQYF; CDR3 DNA: TGCAGTGCTAGTAGCGGGAGTACAGATACGCAGTATTTT
V gene: TRBV6-5; J gene: TRBJ2-7; D gene: NA; clone size: once; CDR3 length: 14; CDR3 protein: CASSPGQIAYEQYF; CDR3 DNA: TGTGCCAGCAGTCCGGGACAAATAGCCTACGAGCAGTACTTC
V gene: TRBV19; J gene: TRBJ1-2; D gene: NA; clone size: NA; CDR3 length: 17; CDR3 protein: CASSMIGSGPLRYGYTF; CDR3 DNA: TGTGCCAGTAGTATGATCGGGTCAGGGCCGCTTCGATATGGCTACACCTTC
V gene: TRBV3-1/TRBV3-2; J gene: TRBJ2-3; D gene: TRBD2; clone size: NA; CDR3 length: 19; CDR3 protein: CASSQYGIGAGGSTDTQYF; CDR3 DNA: TGTGCCAGCAGCCAATACGGCATAGGGGCGGGAGGGAGCACAGATACGCAGTATTTT
V gene: TRBV2; J gene: TRBJ1-2; D gene: TRBD1; clone size: NA; CDR3 length: 14; CDR3 protein: CASNTGTANYGYTF; CDR3 DNA: TGTGCCAGCAACACCGGGACAGCTAACTATGGCTACACCTTC
V gene: TRBV11-2; J gene: TRBJ1-2; D gene: NA; clone size: NA; CDR3 length: 12; CDR3 protein: CASSPPGYGYTF; CDR3 DNA: TGTGCCAGCAGCCCCCCGGGATATGGCTACACCTTC
V gene: TRBV5-1; J gene: TRBJ1-4; D gene: NA; clone size: NA; CDR3 length: 14; CDR3 protein: CASSRGGTNEKLFF; CDR3 DNA: TGCGCCAGCAGCCGGGGAGGCACTAATGAAAAACTGTTTTTT
V gene: TRBV2; J gene: TRBJ1-4; D gene: NA; clone size: NA; CDR3 length: 15; CDR3 protein: CASSERRGINEKLFF; CDR3 DNA: TGTGCCAGCAGTGAAAGGAGGGGTATCAATGAAAAACTGTTTTTT
V gene: TRBV5-5; J gene: TRBJ2-3; D gene: TRBD2; clone size: NA; CDR3 length: 18; CDR3 protein: CASSPFLVRREGADTQYF; CDR3 DNA: TGTGCCAGCAGCCCCTTCCTCGTGAGGCGGGAGGGCGCAGATACGCAGTATTTT
V gene: TRBV4-1; J gene: TRBJ1-4; D gene: TRBD1; clone size: NA; CDR3 length: 17; CDR3 protein: CASSIRQGSMANEKLFF; CDR3 DNA: TGCGCCAGCAGCATCCGACAGGGAAGCATGGCTAATGAAAAACTGTTTTTT
V gene: TRBV19; J gene: TRBJ2-1; D gene: TRBD1; clone size: NA; CDR3 length: 16; CDR3 protein: CASSTDRGFPYNEQFF; CDR3 DNA: TGTGCCAGTAGTACCGACAGGGGTTTCCCTTACAATGAGCAGTTCTTC
V gene: TRBV10-1; J gene: TRBJ2-1; D gene: NA; clone size: NA; CDR3 length: 16; CDR3 protein: CASSESAGGSYNEQFF; CDR3 DNA: TGCGCCAGCAGTGAGTCAGCGGGCGGCTCCTACAATGAGCAGTTCTTC
V gene: TRBV2; J gene: TRBJ2-2; D gene: NA; clone size: NA; CDR3 length: 14; CDR3 protein: CASRFGQSTGELFF; CDR3 DNA: TGTGCCAGCAGATTCGGACAGAGCACCGGGGAGCTGTTTTTT
V gene: TRBV19; J gene: TRBJ1-1; D gene: NA; clone size: NA; CDR3 length: 14; CDR3 protein: CASSILGTNTEAFF; CDR3 DNA: TGTGCCAGTAGTATTTTGGGGACAAACACTGAAGCTTTCTTT
V gene: TRBV6-5; J gene: TRBJ1-2; D gene: TRBD1; clone size: NA; CDR3 length: 15; CDR3 protein: CASKGQGAELYGYTF; CDR3 DNA: TGTGCCAGCAAAGGACAGGGGGCGGAATTGTATGGCTACACCTTC
V gene: TRBV7-7; J gene: TRBJ2-1; D gene: NA; clone size: NA; CDR3 length: 14; CDR3 protein: CASSSDRGWGEQFF; CDR3 DNA: TGTGCTAGCAGCTCGGACCGGGGGTGGGGTGAGCAGTTCTTC
V gene: TRBV29-1; J gene: TRBJ2-7; D gene: TRBD1; clone size: NA; CDR3 length: 15; CDR3 protein: CSVAPGQASSYEQYF; CDR3 DNA: TGCAGCGTAGCACCGGGACAGGCTAGCTCCTACGAGCAGTACTTC
V gene: TRBV7-6; J gene: TRBJ2-5; D gene: TRBD1; clone size: NA; CDR3 length: 15; CDR3 protein: CASSARTGGAETQYF; CDR3 DNA: TGTGCCAGCAGCGCCCGTACAGGGGGCGCAGAGACCCAGTACTTC
V gene: TRBV9; J gene: TRBJ1-5; D gene: NA; clone size: NA; CDR3 length: 16; CDR3 protein: CASSPGAGSFGQPQHF; CDR3 DNA: TGTGCCAGCAGCCCCGGAGCAGGGTCATTCGGTCAGCCCCAGCATTTT
V gene: TRBV4-1; J gene: TRBJ2-5; D gene: NA; clone size: NA; CDR3 length: 16; CDR3 protein: CASSRGLPLGQETQYF; CDR3 DNA: TGCGCCAGCAGCCGCGGTCTACCTTTGGGCCAAGAGACCCAGTACTTC
V gene: TRBV6-5; J gene: TRBJ2-1; D gene: NA; clone size: NA; CDR3 length: 15; CDR3 protein: CASSYRGSGYNEQFF; CDR3 DNA: TGTGCCAGCAGTTATCGAGGGAGCGGGTACAATGAGCAGTTCTTC
V gene: TRBV2; J gene: TRBJ2-3; D gene: TRBD2; clone size: once; CDR3 length: 17; CDR3 protein: CASTIQRAGGRTDTQYF; CDR3 DNA: TGTGCCAGCACTATTCAAAGGGCGGGGGGACGCACAGATACGCAGTATTTT
V gene: TRBV5-1; J gene: TRBJ2-2; D gene: TRBD2; clone size: NA; CDR3 length: 16; CDR3 protein: CASSLYLGGETGELFF; CDR3 DNA: TGCGCCAGCAGCTTGTATCTTGGGGGGGAGACCGGGGAGCTGTTTTTT
V gene: TRBV11-3; J gene: TRBJ2-7; D gene: NA; clone size: NA; CDR3 length: 15; CDR3 protein: CASSLGVTGAYEQYF; CDR3 DNA: TGTGCCAGCAGCTTAGGAGTTACGGGAGCCTACGAGCAGTACTTC
V gene: TRBV5-1; J gene: TRBJ2-5; D gene: NA; clone size: few; CDR3 length: 16; CDR3 protein: CASSLRGGNGQETQYF; CDR3 DNA: TGCGCCAGCAGCTTGAGGGGGGGAAATGGGCAAGAGACCCAGTACTTC
V gene: TRBV18; J gene: TRBJ1-2; D gene: TRBD1; clone size: NA; CDR3 length: 16; CDR3 protein: CASSVYDRQGEGGYTF; CDR3 DNA: TGTGCCAGCTCAGTTTATGATCGACAGGGAGAGGGTGGCTACACCTTC
V gene: TRBV29-1; J gene: TRBJ2-1; D gene: NA; clone size: NA; CDR3 length: 11; CDR3 protein: CSVTVYNEQFF; CDR3 DNA: TGCAGCGTGACAGTCTACAATGAGCAGTTCTTC